A single sample is the source of the 32 T cell receptor beta chains below, sequenced in a study of cytomegalovirus exposure and HLA in healthy donors. Vbeta (60) and Jbeta (13) primers were used in the PCR. The repertoire was sequenced with immunoSEQ multiplex PCR; TCRdb's copy has only in-frame clones and lacks some. The repertoire holds 130,000 to 150,000 clones, with about three fifths as singletons. The sample was PBMCs. The receptors were sampled from a woman in her twenties or thirties in good health and CMV-seropositive.

The rearrangement uses TRBV30 and TRBJ1-5, with D perhaps TRBD1 (5 bases). Per the germline V gene, CDR1 is GTSNPN and CDR2 is SVGIG (reference sequence). Trimming removed 2 bases from V and 4 bases from J, with 12 bases in between. This CDR3 is built from 14 residues. The CDR3 DNA is TGTGCCTGGAGTCGGGGGATGAATAATCAGCCCCAGCATTTT. Protein sequence: CAWSRGMNNQPQHF.

The chain joins TRBV5-1 to TRBJ1-2; 7 bases are a match to TRBD1. V trimming: 3 bases; J trimming: 5 bases; junction bases outside the gene matches: 10. This CDR3 is 15 amino acids long. The V gene's germline CDR1 is SGHRS and CDR2 YFSETQ. CDR3 region: CASSSEGTGAYGYTF. Written as DNA, the CDR3 is TGCGCCAGCAGCTCGGAAGGAACAGGGGCGTATGGCTACACCTTC.

The V gene is TRBV19, the J gene TRBJ1-5; D unclear. CDR1 and CDR2 from the germline V gene are LNHDA and SQIVND (reference sequence). Trimming took off 7 bases at V and 0 bases at J, with 10 bases between the two ends. The CDR3 totals 14 residues. The CDR3 spells CASNPGISNQPQHF. Written as DNA, the CDR3 is TGTGCCAGTAATCCCGGGATTAGCAATCAGCCCCAGCATTTT.

The chain combines TRBV6-5 with TRBJ2-1, with D possibly being TRBD2 (5 bases). The V gene's germline CDR1 is MNHEY and CDR2 SVGAGI. This CDR3 has 15 residues. Trimming cost V 7 bases and J 3 bases, with 16 bases left between them. CDR3 nucleotides: TGTGCCAGCACCCCGGGGAGCGGTGACTACAATGAGCAGTTCTTC. It is translated as CASTPGSGDYNEQFF.

The gene calls are TRBV28 and TRBJ1-5; D gene unclear. Germline assignment: CDR1 MDHEN and CDR2 SYDVKM. V dropped 5 bases and J dropped 3 bases, with 14 bases sitting between them. The CDR3 has 15 residues. The DNA of the CDR3 is TGTGCCAGCAGTACATTCAAAACCCTCAATCAGCCCCAGCATTTT. Its protein is CASSTFKTLNQPQHF.

This clone was counted a few times. This chain uses TRBV19 with TRBJ1-3, with TRBD1 identical over 7 bases. CDR3 length equals 14 residues. V shed 8 bases and J 3 bases; nucleotides not matched to a gene: 7. Germline V CDR1 and CDR2: LNHDA, SQIVND (reference sequence). The CDR3 nucleotides read TGTGCCAGTCGGGACAGAGGAGTTGGAAACACCATATATTTT. Translating it yields CASRDRGVGNTIYF.

The CDR3 nucleotides read TGTGCCATCAGTGAGTCGGGACTAGCGGGAGTTACGGATACGCAGTATTTT. Its protein product is CAISESGLAGVTDTQYF. The J gene is TRBJ2-3, the V gene TRBV10-3; TRBD2 aligns across 14 bases. The germline V gene encodes CDR1 ENHRY and CDR2 SYGVKD. The CDR3 loop spans 17 amino acids. With 0 bases clipped from V and 6 bases from J, the junction kept 5 bases outside the gene matches.

This clone was recorded once. The chain has TRBV7-2 and TRBJ1-2; a weak D match, TRBD1 (6 bases). The germline gives CDR1 SGHTA, CDR2 FQGNSA. The CDR3 has 13 amino acids. Between the trimmed V and J ends, which lost 3 bases and 8 bases, there was a span of 13 bases. The CDR3 loop is CASSFTGGNGYTF. CDR3 DNA sequence: TGTGCCAGCAGCTTCACGGGGGGCAACGGCTACACCTTC.

This chain connects TRBV5-1 to TRBJ2-3; 8 bases line up with TRBD2. Germline V gives CDR1 SGHRS, CDR2 YFSETQ. The CDR3 has 17 amino acids. V gave up 0 bases and J gave up 2 bases; unmatched junction bases: 8. The CDR3, as DNA: TGCGCCAGCAGCTTGGTGGCGGGGGGCCCCTACACAGATACGCAGTATTTT. This codes for CASSLVAGGPYTDTQYF. Together with reference TRBV5-1 and TRBJ2-3, the CDR3 gives the full variable domain: KAGVTQTPRYLIKTRGQQVTLSCSPISGHRSVSWYQQTPGQGLQFLFEYFSETQRNKGNFPGRFSGRQFSNSRSEMNVSTLELGDSALYLCASSLVAGGPYTDTQYFGPGTRLTVL.

The chain employs TRBV19 and TRBJ1-4, with TRBD1 as a possible D gene (5 bases). CDR1 is LNHDA and CDR2 is SQIVND in the germline V gene (reference sequence). The CDR3 has 14 amino acids. Between the trimmed V and J ends, which lost 8 bases and 4 bases, there was a span of 14 bases. CDR3 amino acids: CASALGQLNEKLFF. The CDR3 bases are TGTGCCAGTGCCTTGGGGCAGCTTAATGAAAAACTGTTTTTT.

The V gene is TRBV7-7, the J gene TRBJ2-1; 10 nucleotides align to TRBD2. There are 15 residues in the CDR3. Germline V CDR1 and CDR2: SSHAT, FNYEAQ (reference sequence). Trimming cost V 1 base and J 6 bases; bases outside gene matches: 3. DNA of the CDR3: TGTGCCAGCAGCTTAGGAGCGGGAGGGCCCAATGAGCAGTTCTTC. Protein: CASSLGAGGPNEQFF.

There are a few counts of this clone. V usage is TRBV10-1 and J usage is TRBJ1-1, with D perhaps TRBD1 (5 bases). Per the germline V gene, CDR1 is WNHNN and CDR2 is SYGVQD (reference sequence). This CDR3 region has 13 residues. V was trimmed by 6 bases and J by 1 base, leaving 9 bases between them. The CDR3 bases are TGCGCCAGCAGCGACAGTAAGAACACTGAAGCTTTCTTT. Translated: CASSDSKNTEAFF.

The chain is built from TRBV11-2 and TRBJ2-7; TRBD1 matches 9 bases. The CDR3 is 15 amino acids. V was clipped by 5 bases and J by 0 bases; unmatched bases: 5. The germline V gene encodes CDR1 SGHAT and CDR2 FQNNGV. This CDR3 is CASSPGTGLSYEQYF. The CDR3 DNA sequence: TGTGCCAGCAGCCCCGGGACAGGGCTCTCCTACGAGCAGTACTTC.

The chain couples TRBV5-1 to TRBJ1-1; 10 bases align to TRBD1. Germline CDR1 is SGHRS and CDR2 is YFSETQ. The V and J ends lost 3 bases and 5 bases, in that order; junction bases with no gene match: 7. This CDR3 region has 15 residues. CDR3: CASSSPDRGVTEAFF. The CDR3 coding sequence is TGCGCCAGCAGCTCGCCGGACAGGGGGGTTACTGAAGCTTTCTTT.

This clone has only a few counts. The rearrangement uses TRBV6-4 and TRBJ2-3; 11 bases are shared with TRBD2. V was clipped by 3 bases and J by 5 bases; unmatched bases: 4. The CDR3 sequence is 15 residues long. The germline gives CDR1 MRHNA, CDR2 SNTAGT. The CDR3 is CASSEIAGGQDTQYF. CDR3 DNA sequence: TGTGCCAGCAGTGAAATAGCGGGGGGGCAAGATACGCAGTATTTT.

This sequence joins TRBV9 and TRBJ2-3; 7 positions agree with TRBD1. This CDR3 contains 15 residues. Germline V CDR1 and CDR2: SGDLS, YYNGEE. The V and J ends lost 3 bases and 2 bases, in that order; junction bases with no gene match: 6. The CDR3 DNA follows: TGTGCCAGCAGCGCAGGGACAGCCTACACAGATACGCAGTATTTT. Amino acid sequence: CASSAGTAYTDTQYF.

The chain joins TRBV6-1 to TRBJ2-3, with a weak D call TRBD1 (5 bases). Trimming removed 4 bases at V and 6 bases at J, with 11 bases between. CDR1 and CDR2 (germline): MNHNS, SASEGT. The CDR3 has 13 amino acids. Written as DNA, the CDR3 is TGTGCCAGCAGTGTCCACAGGCCTGATACGCAGTATTTT. It is translated as CASSVHRPDTQYF.

The rearrangement joins TRBV9 to TRBJ1-3; D unclear. The CDR3 length is 15 residues. Trimming took 5 bases from V and 4 from J, leaving 16 bases between them. CDR1 is SGDLS, CDR2 YYNGEE, per germline. The CDR3 nucleotides read TGTGCCAGCAGTCCGGGAGGGCTCGCAGGAAACACCATATATTTT. It is translated as CASSPGGLAGNTIYF.

The chain couples TRBV9 to TRBJ2-7, with 8 positions matching TRBD2. V was clipped by 0 bases and J by 10 bases; unmatched bases: 9. Germline-derived CDR1 and CDR2 are SGDLS and YYNGEE. The CDR3 has 14 residues. CDR3 coding DNA: TGTGCCAGCAGCGTAGCAGGGACTAGTGGTGATCAGTACTTC. This encodes CASSVAGTSGDQYF.

The chain carries TRBV15 and TRBJ2-5; a weak D match, TRBD1 (6 bases). This CDR3 comprises 15 residues. Germline CDR1 is LNHNV and CDR2 is YYDKDF (reference sequence). V gave up 0 bases and J gave up 0 bases, with 8 bases separating them. The CDR3 coding sequence is TGTGCCACCAGCAGAGATCAGGGGAACCAAGAGACCCAGTACTTC. Translating gives CATSRDQGNQETQYF.

A remark on this clone: The conserved phenylalanine or tryptophan normally closing the CDR3 is absent here, so this likely arose from a read error. V is TRBV28 and J is TRBJ1-2; D unresolved. The V end was cut by 7 bases, the J end by 3 bases, with 12 bases between. The CDR3 has 13 residues. Germline CDR1 reads MDHEN; CDR2 reads SYDVKM. CDR3 sequence: CASTAPGDYGYTL. The CDR3 DNA reads TGTGCCAGCACGGCCCCCGGGGACTATGGCTACACCCTC.

This clone was found once. This chain joins TRBV27 and TRBJ2-7; TRBD1 agrees at 7 bases. The CDR3 spans 14 residues. CDR1 and CDR2 from the germline V gene are MNHEY and SMNVEV (reference sequence). With 1 base clipped from V and 3 bases from J, the junction kept 3 bases outside the gene matches. The CDR3 nucleotides read TGTGCCAGCAGTTTATACAGGGGCCACTACGAGCAGTACTTC. Protein sequence: CASSLYRGHYEQYF.

The chain has TRBV19 and TRBJ2-5; tentative D call: TRBD2 (6 bases). Germline V gene sequence: CDR1 LNHDA, CDR2 SQIVND (reference sequence). The length of the CDR3 is 13 residues. Between the trimmed V and J ends, which lost 3 bases and 4 bases, there was a span of 9 bases. CDR3 protein: CASSMMGGETQYF. The DNA of the CDR3 is TGTGCCAGTAGTATGATGGGGGGAGAGACCCAGTACTTC.

V gene TRBV7-6 combines with J gene TRBJ2-7; perhaps TRBD2 as D (7 bases). The CDR3 spans 15 residues. Per the germline V gene, CDR1 is SGHVS and CDR2 is FNYEAQ. V lost 1 base and J 2 bases, leaving 12 bases between the germline ends. CDR3 protein: CASSLEEGGTYEQYF. DNA for the CDR3: TGTGCCAGCAGCTTAGAGGAGGGGGGGACCTACGAGCAGTACTTC.

This clone came up a few times. The J gene is TRBJ2-2, the V gene TRBV6-1; D not certain. This CDR3 has 14 amino acids. V was shortened by 5 bases and J by 1 base, with 8 bases between the two germline ends. CDR1 MNHNS and CDR2 SASEGT come from the germline V gene. CDR3 protein: CASSLDMNTGELFF. The CDR3 DNA is TGTGCCAGCAGTCTCGACATGAACACCGGGGAGCTGTTTTTT.

This clone showed up just once. The chain links TRBV28 to TRBJ1-1; maybe TRBD1 (5 bases). The CDR3 has 14 residues. Germline lookup yields CDR1 MDHEN and CDR2 SYDVKM. Trimming shortened V by 6 bases and J by 1 base, and 12 bases separated the two germline ends. CDR3 DNA sequence: TGTGCCAGCAGCCGGACACGAGCGAACACTGAAGCTTTCTTT. Its translation: CASSRTRANTEAFF. Drawing the rest from reference TRBV28 and TRBJ1-1, the complete variable domain is DVKVTQSSRYLVKRTGEKVFLECVQDMDHENMFWYRQDPGLGLRLIYFSYDVKMKEKGDIPEGYSVSREKKERFSLILESASTNQTSMYLCASSRTRANTEAFFGQGTRLTVV.

The chain uses TRBV10-1 and TRBJ2-1, with TRBD2 matching 12 bases. CDR3 length: 16 amino acids. Germline CDR1 and CDR2: WNHNN and SYGVQD (reference sequence). The J segment lost 9 bases and the V segment lost 2 bases, leaving 8 bases of the junction unmatched. CDR3 amino acids: CASSEPGLAGRSEQFF. CDR3 in DNA: TGCGCCAGCAGTGAGCCCGGACTAGCGGGGAGGTCTGAGCAGTTCTTC.

This clone was counted a few times. The chain uses TRBV30 and TRBJ1-2, with 9 nucleotides matching TRBD1. Germline CDR1 is GTSNPN and CDR2 is SVGIG (reference sequence). This CDR3 comprises 12 residues. V trimming: 2 bases; J trimming: 12 bases; junction bases outside the gene matches: 7. CDR3 region: CAWSNTGGWDTF. The CDR3 DNA reads TGTGCCTGGAGTAATACAGGGGGCTGGGACACCTTC.

This chain links TRBV5-4 with TRBJ2-2, with D possibly being TRBD2 (7 bases). The ends were cut back, 6 bases at V and 4 bases at J, with 19 bases in the middle. This CDR3 spans 16 amino acids. The germline V gene has CDR1 SGHNT and CDR2 YYREEE (reference sequence). The CDR3 bases are TGTGCCAGCACCCGACTTGAGGGGGGGACCACCGGGGAGCTGTTTTTT. This codes for CASTRLEGGTTGELFF.

The rearrangement joins TRBV19 to TRBJ2-5, with D perhaps matching TRBD2 (5 bases). V lost 4 bases and J lost 4, with 19 bases in between. CDR1 is LNHDA and CDR2 is SQIVND in the germline V gene (reference sequence). CDR3 length: 16 residues. The CDR3 protein is CASSKILGGRLETQYF. The CDR3 DNA is TGTGCCAGTAGTAAGATCCTTGGAGGACGGTTAGAGACCCAGTACTTC.

The chain links TRBV5-4 to TRBJ2-1, with 8 bases matching TRBD1. Trimming removed 2 bases from V and 5 bases from J; junction bases left unmatched: 0. Germline V gene data show CDR1 as SGHNT and CDR2 as YYREEE (reference sequence). The CDR3 has 13 amino acids. This CDR3 is CASSFRGHNEQFF. For the CDR3, the DNA is TGTGCCAGCAGCTTCAGGGGGCACAATGAGCAGTTCTTC.

This clone occurred once. The rearrangement uses TRBV28 and TRBJ1-1, with D uncertain. Trimming removed 8 bases at V and 3 bases at J, with 25 bases between. CDR3 length equals 17 residues. Germline CDR1 MDHEN, CDR2 SYDVKM. The CDR3 is CASQEGSSTLFHTEAFF. For the CDR3, the DNA is TGTGCCAGCCAGGAGGGATCCTCGACTTTGTTTCACACTGAAGCTTTCTTT.